These T cell receptor beta chains were read from a single sample in a study of tumor T cells in aggressive B-cell lymphoma. Generated by immunoSEQ multiplex PCR, the TCRdb table keeps only in-frame clones and is missing some. The data hold more than 5,000 clones, with roughly 87% observed a single time. Material for sequencing was tumor tissue. The receptors derive from an adult with diffuse large B cell lymphoma. Both conserved end residues are part of each CDR3. The order of the fields is V gene, J gene, clone size, D gene, CDR3 protein, CDR3 DNA. A D gene is named only where the DNA matches it firmly. Clone size, where shown, is once, few, many, or a class for clones that have expanded.

TRBV19	TRBJ1-1	.	TRBD1	CASVLTGQAHMNTEAFF	TGTGCCAGTGTTCTTACTGGACAGGCGCACATGAACACTGAAGCTTTCTTT
TRBV6-1	TRBJ1-1	.	.	CASSEAAKTEAFF	TGTGCCAGCAGTGAAGCGGCCAAGACTGAAGCTTTCTTT
TRBV4-2	TRBJ2-1	.	TRBD2	CASTTSGDNEQFF	TGTGCCAGCACTACTAGCGGGGACAATGAGCAGTTCTTC
TRBV2	TRBJ2-1	.	TRBD2	CASSGLHFLAGSSYNEQFF	TGTGCCAGCAGTGGATTACATTTTCTAGCGGGGAGCTCCTACAATGAGCAGTTCTTC
TRBV2	TRBJ2-7	.	.	CASAREQRHEQYF	TGTGCCAGCGCCCGGGAACAGAGGCACGAGCAGTACTTC
TRBV28	TRBJ2-2	.	.	CANIRGGAGELFF	TGTGCCAACATCAGGGGTGGGGCCGGGGAGCTGTTTTTT
TRBV9	TRBJ2-5	.	TRBD2	CASSPGTSGGRETQYF	TGTGCCAGCAGCCCCGGGACTAGCGGGGGGAGAGAGACCCAGTACTTC
TRBV11-2	TRBJ1-1	.	TRBD1	CASSVNPRDRGHRNTEAFF	TGTGCCAGCAGCGTCAACCCCCGGGACAGGGGGCATAGGAACACTGAAGCTTTCTTT
TRBV19	TRBJ2-7	.	.	CASSIQGYEQYF	TGTGCCAGTAGTATACAGGGCTACGAGCAGTACTTC
TRBV6-4	TRBJ2-1	once	.	CASSDSSSSYNEQFF	TGTGCCAGCAGTGACTCGTCCAGCTCCTACAATGAGCAGTTCTTC
TRBV19	TRBJ1-6	.	.	CASSIDRANSPLHF	TGTGCCAGTAGTATAGACAGGGCCAATTCACCCCTCCACTTT
TRBV6-1	TRBJ2-1	.	.	CATGLGEDEQFF	TGTGCCACGGGACTGGGCGAGGATGAGCAGTTCTTC
TRBV10-3	TRBJ1-1	.	.	CAISQDRRNTEAFF	TGTGCCATCAGTCAGGACAGAAGGAACACTGAAGCTTTCTTT
TRBV15	TRBJ2-1	.	TRBD2	CATSRVGTSWDEQFF	TGTGCCACCAGCAGAGTGGGGACTAGCTGGGATGAGCAGTTCTTC
TRBV10-1	TRBJ2-5	.	.	CASSELAQGGTQYF	TGCGCCAGCAGTGAGTTGGCGCAAGGCGGGACCCAGTACTTC
TRBV11-2	TRBJ2-1	.	.	CASSSLAGRYNEQFF	TGTGCCAGCAGCTCCCTGGCGGGGAGATACAATGAGCAGTTCTTC
TRBV4-2	TRBJ2-2	once	TRBD1	CASSQDRATGELFF	TGTGCCAGCAGCCAGGACAGGGCCACCGGGGAGCTGTTTTTT
TRBV7-2	TRBJ2-5	.	.	CASPLPGGETQYF	TGTGCCAGCCCCCTCCCTGGAGGGGAGACCCAGTACTTC
TRBV13	TRBJ2-7	.	TRBD1	CASSLRGEQYF	TGTGCCAGCAGCCTCAGGGGGGAGCAGTACTTC